The clone carrying this TCR beta chain was recorded many times. Its antigen is unidentified. Germline CDR1 reads KGHDR; CDR2 reads SFDVKD. The V gene end was trimmed by 5 bases and the J gene end by 2 bases; junction bases not matched to a gene: 9. The CDR3 totals 16 residues. This specimen comes from a study of T cells in Graves' hyperthyroidism and ophthalmopathy. Broader study findings: Classification by a 13 V-J model distinguished ophthalmopathy from stable hyperthyroidism. Onset of ophthalmopathy came a median around 7.1 months after the model predicted it.

Amplification of TCR beta CDR3 regions was performed using RNA transcripts as template. RT-PCR in the first round (using the HTBI primer set) targeted the TCR CDR3. TCRdb re-called the multiplex PCR reads with MiXCR, one entry per CDR3 protein. This sample yields 600,000 or so distinct CDR3 sequences, of which about 43% are seen a single time; approximately 8.2% belongs to the top ten. It was considered stable Graves' hyperthyroidism when ophthalmopathy did not progress within 18 months. The hyperthyroidism patients had all been newly diagnosed, and their disease duration was under 2 months. Their ages ranged from 18 to 65 years.

The V gene is TRBV24-1, the J gene TRBJ1-2; 8 nucleotides align to TRBD1. This receptor was taken from a woman in her late teens or twenties with Graves' hyperthyroidism. Source material: peripheral blood or thyroid tissue (not recorded which). The CDR3 is CATSARTGGKNYGYTF. CDR3 coding DNA: TGTGCCACCAGTGCCCGCACAGGGGGAAAGAACTATGGCTACACCTTC.